The clone carrying this TCR beta chain was found a few times. Generated by immunoSEQ multiplex PCR, the TCRdb table keeps only in-frame clones and is missing some. The table has about 38,000 clones, 60% to 85% seen once. These data are taken from a study of OX40 agonist ivuxolimab in advanced cancers. The receptor was isolated from an adult with an advanced solid tumor such as melanoma, head and neck, liver or kidney cancer. Source: CD4+ or CD8+ T cells sorted from blood, taken in a trial of the OX40 agonist ivuxolimab.

The CDR3 nucleotides read TGTGCCAGCAGTGCGGGACAGGGGCTCAGCTACGAGCAGTACTTC. It translates to CASSAGQGLSYEQYF. This chain uses TRBV6-1 with TRBJ2-7, with TRBD1 identical over 10 bases. Germline V lookup: CDR1 MNHNS, CDR2 SASEGT. The V segment lost 4 bases and the J segment 3 bases; nucleotides outside the gene matches: 6. This CDR3 has 15 amino acids.